This T cell receptor (beta chain) was observed in a study of blood T cell repertoires in COVID-19. Study context: Acute-phase and convalescent COVID-19 samples originated in the United States, Italy and Spain.

Germline CDR1 is SGHVS and CDR2 is FQNEAQ. V shed 1 base and J 9 bases; nucleotides not matched to a gene: 5. This CDR3 is built from 15 residues. Libraries were prepared by immunoSEQ multiplex PCR; TCRdb keeps only in-frame clonotypes and omits some of them. The sample has around 110,000 clones; 85% are singletons. Sample: peripheral blood. The J gene is TRBJ2-7, the V gene TRBV7-8; 14 nucleotides match TRBD2. The receptor's source is a man in his forties with acute or convalescent COVID-19. The CDR3 coding sequence is TGTGCCAGCAGCTTAGGAGGGACTAGCGGGAGTAGGCAGTACTTC. Translating gives CASSLGGTSGSRQYF.